The table lists the clone carrying this TCR beta chain with a count of one. The CDR3 length is 19 residues. V was shortened by 5 bases and J by 0 bases, with 20 bases between the two germline ends. The germline V gene has CDR1 SEHNR and CDR2 FQNEAQ (reference sequence). The record originates from a study of technical replicates of blood from several donors. Measured with immunoSEQ multiplex PCR; TCRdb has only the in-frame clones, and not every one. This sample yields around 80,000 clones, of which approximately 97% are seen a single time; about 0.3% belongs to the top ten. The chain couples TRBV7-9 to TRBJ2-6; D unclear. The sequenced sample consisted of T cells isolated from PBMCs. The sequence was obtained from a human donor in good health. Here the CDR3 reads CASSRPAPSRLSGANVLTF. CDR3 nucleotides: TGTGCCAGCAGCCGCCCCGCACCCTCAAGACTCTCTGGGGCCAACGTCCTGACTTTC. Full variable domain (remainder filled in from reference TRBV7-9 and TRBJ2-6): DTGVSQNPRHKITKRGQNVTFRCDPISEHNRLYWYRQTLGQGPEFLTYFQNEAQLEKSRLLSDRFSAERPKGSFSTLEIQRTEQGDSAMYLCASSRPAPSRLSGANVLTFGAGSRLTVL.